The 19 T cell receptor beta chains given below trace back to one sample, sequenced in a study of T cells in Graves' hyperthyroidism and ophthalmopathy. Amplified TCR beta CDR3 regions derived from RNA transcripts. The primer set for the first-round RT-PCR of the TCR CDR3 was HTBI. MiXCR, run by TCRdb on the multiplex PCR reads, gives a single entry per CDR3 protein. The table lists more than 500,000 distinct CDR3 sequences, 46% of them singletons. The sequenced material came from peripheral blood or thyroid tissue (not recorded which). These receptors were obtained from an adult woman with Graves' disease, either hyperthyroidism or ophthalmopathy (not recorded which).

In its sample, this clonotype was seen many times. The chain is built from TRBV7-9 and TRBJ1-2; D remains unclear. The V gene's germline CDR1 is SEHNR and CDR2 FQNEAQ (reference sequence). Trimming pared 2 bases from V and 4 bases from J, leaving 20 bases between. This CDR3 is built from 17 residues. The CDR3 coding sequence is TGTGCCAGCAGCTTATATTTAAGGCCGGATCTGTTCTATGGCTACACCTTC. It specifies CASSLYLRPDLFYGYTF.

V gene TRBV6-1 combines with J gene TRBJ1-2, with 9 positions matching TRBD1. The V gene's germline CDR1 is MNHNS and CDR2 SASEGT. The length of the CDR3 is 12 residues. CDR3 in DNA: TGTGCTAGCGCGGGACAGGGATATGGCTACACCTTC. Translated: CASAGQGYGYTF.

The rearrangement joins TRBV13 to TRBJ1-2, with 8 nucleotides matching TRBD1. Unmatched junction bases numbered 5, after V lost 5 bases and J lost 6 bases. This CDR3 spans 13 amino acids. Germline loops: CDR1 PRHDT, CDR2 FYEKMQ (reference sequence). The CDR3 here is CASSTRQGNGYTF. The CDR3 coding sequence is TGTGCCAGCAGCACCCGACAGGGGAATGGCTACACCTTC.

At least ten counts were recorded for this clonotype. The rearrangement joins TRBV10-3 to TRBJ2-7, with 8 bases identical to TRBD1. V was pared by 6 bases and J by 1 base, with 5 bases of the junction left unmatched. Germline CDR1 ENHRY, CDR2 SYGVKD. This CDR3 is 14 amino acids long. The DNA for the CDR3 is TGTGCCATCAGGGCGACAGGGGATTCCTACGAGCAGTACTTC. Translating it yields CAIRATGDSYEQYF.

The chain uses TRBV10-2 and TRBJ2-5; D ambiguous. The germline CDR1 and CDR2 sequences are WSHSY and SAAADI. With 8 bases removed from V and 5 bases from J, the gap between germline ends came to 15 bases. The CDR3 length is 13 residues. CDR3 sequence reads: CASLVGRRETQYF. The CDR3 coding sequence is TGCGCCAGCCTAGTAGGTCGTAGGGAGACCCAGTACTTC.

This clonotype was detected many times. The chain couples TRBV6-1 to TRBJ1-2, with D tentatively TRBD1 (6 bases). The CDR3 runs to 14 residues. V lost 6 bases and J lost 12, with 23 bases in between. The germline CDR1 and CDR2 sequences are MNHNS and SASEGT. The CDR3 protein is CASRPWGQDPADTF. The CDR3 bases are TGTGCCAGCAGACCGTGGGGACAAGACCCGGCGGACACCTTC.

The CDR3: CASSSRDTRYNSPLHF. Written as DNA, the CDR3 is TGTGCCAGCAGCTCCCGGGACACACGCTATAATTCACCCCTCCACTTT. The rearrangement joins TRBV7-3 to TRBJ1-6, with D maybe TRBD1 (6 bases). This CDR3 has 16 amino acids. Trimming stripped 4 bases from V and 3 bases from J, with 13 bases between. CDR1 and CDR2 (germline): SGHTA, FQGTGA.

The chain links TRBV10-3 to TRBJ2-5; tentative D call: TRBD1 (5 bases). CDR3 size: 15 residues. Germline V gene data show CDR1 as ENHRY and CDR2 as SYGVKD. With 2 bases removed from V and 9 bases from J, the gap between germline ends came to 19 bases. The CDR3 DNA reads TGTGCCATCAGTGAGGGACAAGATAGCAATCAGCCCCAGTACTTC. This sequence encodes CAISEGQDSNQPQYF.

V gene TRBV15 combines with J gene TRBJ1-1; D is unresolved. The germline V gene encodes CDR1 LNHNV and CDR2 YYDKDF (reference sequence). The ends were cut back, 0 bases at V and 2 bases at J, with 10 bases in the middle. The CDR3 covers 15 residues. DNA of the CDR3: TGTGCCACCAGCAGAGATCGGGCACCAAACACTGAAGCTTTCTTT. Translated: CATSRDRAPNTEAFF.

A remark on this clonotype: The CDR3 does not end in the conserved phenylalanine or tryptophan, so this is likely a read error. The rearrangement links TRBV7-9 to TRBJ2-7; D possibly matches TRBD1 or TRBD2 (5 bases each). V gave up 5 bases and J gave up 6 bases, with 14 bases separating them. There are 13 residues in the CDR3. Germline loops: CDR1 SEHNR, CDR2 FQNEAQ (reference sequence). Here the CDR3 DNA reads TGTGCCAGCAGCCCTCCGGGGCCTGCCGAGCAGTACCTC. It yields the protein CASSPPGPAEQYL.

V gene TRBV7-9 combines with J gene TRBJ1-2, with D perhaps matching TRBD1 (5 bases). Germline CDR1 reads SEHNR; CDR2 reads FQNEAQ (reference sequence). V dropped 4 bases and J dropped 13 bases, with 19 bases sitting between them. This CDR3 has 13 residues. The CDR3 bases are TGTGCCAGCAGCTCGGGGAATGGGACCTTCCTCACCTTC. It specifies CASSSGNGTFLTF. The entire variable domain, with the rest obtained from reference TRBV7-9 and TRBJ1-2, is as follows: DTGVSQNPRHKITKRGQNVTFRCDPISEHNRLYWYRQTLGQGPEFLTYFQNEAQLEKSRLLSDRFSAERPKGSFSTLEIQRTEQGDSAMYLCASSSGNGTFLTFGSGTRLTVV.

The J gene is TRBJ1-1, the V gene TRBV25-1, with D perhaps TRBD1 (6 bases). This CDR3 has 16 residues. Germline lookup yields CDR1 MGHDK and CDR2 SYGVNS. V was cut by 4 bases and J by 8 bases, with 23 bases left in between. CDR3 nucleotides: TGTGCCAGCAGTGCGAGGACAGCCAAAAAGGACAGAGAAGCTTTCTTT. Translating it yields CASSARTAKKDREAFF.

J is TRBJ1-1 and V is TRBV28; TRBD1 matches 11 bases. The germline gives CDR1 MDHEN, CDR2 SYDVKM. The CDR3 has 14 residues. Unmatched junction bases numbered 10, after V lost 8 bases and J lost 8 bases. This chain's CDR3 is CASSRDRGISEAFF. Here the CDR3 DNA reads TGTGCCAGCTCACGGGACAGGGGGATTTCCGAAGCTTTCTTT.

The table lists this clonotype with many counts. This rearrangement joins TRBV12-3 or TRBV12-4 to TRBJ1-5; D possibly corresponds to TRBD1 (5 bases). The length of the CDR3 is 16 residues. Trimming removed 2 bases from V and 0 bases from J, with 11 bases in between. The CDR3 region is CASSLFPGYSNQPQHF. The CDR3 coding sequence is TGTGCCAGCAGTTTATTCCCAGGGTATAGCAATCAGCCCCAGCATTTT.

The J gene is TRBJ2-6, the V gene TRBV10-3, with 7 positions matching TRBD2. This CDR3 spans 15 amino acids. V was pared by 4 bases and J by 4 bases, with 4 bases of the junction left unmatched. Germline CDR1 is ENHRY and CDR2 is SYGVKD. The CDR3 reads CAISGGGRGANVLTF. CDR3 nucleotide sequence: TGTGCCATCAGTGGGGGGGGGAGAGGGGCCAACGTCCTGACTTTC.

Details on this clonotype: The DNA is left out, because the CDR3 cannot be placed on it with certainty; the CDR3 is given as TCRdb lists it. The CDR3: CASSFYICSANDQNTGELFF. The J gene is TRBJ2-2, the V gene TRBV11-2. A total of 20 residues make up the CDR3, ends included. The germline CDR1 and CDR2 sequences are SGHAT and FQNNGV.

This clonotype was counted ten times or more. The chain links TRBV28 to TRBJ1-5, with a tentative D call TRBD1 (5 bases). V lost 3 bases and J 13 bases, leaving 13 bases between the germline ends. The CDR3 has 12 amino acids. Per the germline V gene, CDR1 is MDHEN and CDR2 is SYDVKM. This chain's CDR3 is CASSFWRTSQHF. The CDR3 region has the DNA TGTGCCAGCAGTTTTTGGCGGACATCGCAGCATTTT.

This clonotype was detected ten times or more. This chain uses TRBV7-9 with TRBJ2-7; 7 bases line up with TRBD2. The CDR3 has 13 amino acids. In germline, CDR1 is SEHNR, CDR2 FQNEAQ (reference sequence). After removal of 3 bases from V and 5 bases from J, the junction contained 4 bases not matched to a gene. For the CDR3, the DNA is TGTGCCAGCAGCTTCGGGGGGACCAACGAGCAGTACTTC. It specifies CASSFGGTNEQYF.

This clonotype has ten or more counts. This rearrangement joins TRBV7-8 to TRBJ1-4; D uncertain. The CDR3 has 14 amino acids. Germline CDR1 is SGHVS and CDR2 is FQNEAQ. V lost 2 bases and J 3 bases, leaving 7 bases between the germline ends. CDR3 DNA: TGTGCCAGCAGCTTACCAGCCTCTAATGAAAAACTGTTTTTT. This sequence encodes CASSLPASNEKLFF.